Presented here are 19 T cell receptor beta chains from one specimen sequenced in a study of T cell changes during pregnancy in multiple sclerosis. TCRdb keeps only in-frame clones here, not all; method: immunoSEQ multiplex PCR. The table has roughly 52,000 clones, 75% to 90% seen once. Material: CD4+ T cells from peripheral blood mononuclear cells, obtained in the first trimester of pregnancy. The origin of the receptors is a female donor with multiple sclerosis, enrolled in a pregnancy study.

The chain carries TRBV6-5 and TRBJ2-2; D uncertain. CDR3 length equals 13 residues. V lost 7 bases to trimming and J lost 1 base, with 7 bases between them. The germline gives CDR1 MNHEY, CDR2 SVGAGI. The CDR3: CASTPMNTGELFF. The CDR3, as DNA: TGTGCCAGCACCCCCATGAACACCGGGGAGCTGTTTTTT.

In this sample, this clone turned up once. The chain combines TRBV7-9 with TRBJ1-6; TRBD1 might be the D (5 bases). Germline-derived CDR1 and CDR2 are SEHNR and FQNEAQ (reference sequence). CDR3 length: 15 amino acids. The germline V and J ends were trimmed by 1 base and 2 bases, with 6 bases remaining between them. CDR3 sequence: CASSLGQTYNSPLHF. DNA for the CDR3: TGTGCCAGCAGCTTAGGACAGACCTATAATTCACCCCTCCACTTT. Together with reference TRBV7-9 and TRBJ1-6, the CDR3 gives the full variable domain: DTGVSQNPRHKITKRGQNVTFRCDPISEHNRLYWYRQTLGQGPEFLTYFQNEAQLEKSRLLSDRFSAERPKGSFSTLEIQRTEQGDSAMYLCASSLGQTYNSPLHFGNGTRLTVT.

The rearrangement links TRBV5-8 to TRBJ1-2, with a tentative D call TRBD1 (6 bases). The CDR3 runs 14 residues. With 7 bases removed from V and 7 bases from J, the gap between germline ends came to 20 bases. Germline assignment: CDR1 SGHTS and CDR2 YDEGEE. The CDR3 DNA is TGTGCCAGCGCCCGTTTAACAGGGTCCGCTGGCTACACCTTC. Its protein product is CASARLTGSAGYTF.

V usage is TRBV28 and J usage is TRBJ2-1, with a possible D match to TRBD2 (6 bases). Germline V gene lookup returns CDR1 MDHEN and CDR2 SYDVKM. The length of the CDR3 is 13 residues. With 2 bases removed from V and 8 bases from J, the gap between germline ends came to 10 bases. CDR3 in amino acids: CASSLGGRDEQFF. In nucleotides, the CDR3 is TGTGCCAGCAGTTTAGGGGGGAGAGATGAGCAGTTCTTC.

The chain has TRBV2 and TRBJ2-3, with 8 bases aligning to TRBD2. This CDR3 comprises 14 residues. The trim removed 8 bases at V and 2 bases at J, leaving 6 bases unmatched. Germline CDR1 reads SNHLY; CDR2 reads FYNNEI. The CDR3 region has the DNA TGTGCCAGCCAAATAGCGGGACCCACAGATACGCAGTATTTT. The encoded protein is CASQIAGPTDTQYF.

The chain combines TRBV18 with TRBJ1-2, with a tentative D call TRBD1 (5 bases). CDR1 and CDR2 (germline): KGHSH, LQKENI. Trimming took 3 bases from V and 4 from J, leaving 12 bases between them. CDR3 size: 14 residues. The CDR3 bases are TGTGCCAGCTCACCGCAGGGTATGGGCTATGGCTACACCTTC. The encoded protein is CASSPQGMGYGYTF.

The chain links TRBV5-4 to TRBJ1-2, with a tentative D call TRBD1 (5 bases). Germline assignment: CDR1 SGHNT and CDR2 YYREEE (reference sequence). The CDR3 is 13 residues long. The germline V and J ends were trimmed by 2 bases and 8 bases, with 13 bases remaining between them. The CDR3 nucleotides are TGTGCCAGCAGCTTCGTTGCAGGGCACGGCTACACCTTC. Protein product: CASSFVAGHGYTF.

The chain links TRBV19 to TRBJ2-2, with 7 bases fitting TRBD2. CDR1 and CDR2 (germline): LNHDA, SQIVND (reference sequence). Trimming removed 4 bases from V and 7 bases from J; junction bases left unmatched: 9. CDR3 length: 15 residues. Written as DNA, the CDR3 is TGTGCCAGTAGTAGCCCCGGACTAGAAGGCGGGGAGCTGTTTTTT. Translated: CASSSPGLEGGELFF.

The genes are TRBV7-3 and TRBJ2-6, with 7 bases identical to TRBD1. The CDR3 runs to 16 residues. The V and J ends lost 4 bases and 0 bases, in that order; junction bases with no gene match: 3. Germline values: CDR1 SGHTA, CDR2 FQGTGA. The DNA for the CDR3 is TGTGCCAGCAGCTCCTCAGGGGGCTCTGGGGCCAACGTCCTGACTTTC. Encoded protein: CASSSSGGSGANVLTF.

The chain carries TRBV7-2 and TRBJ2-3; TRBD2 might be the D (6 bases). The CDR3 length is 16 residues. V dropped 1 base and J dropped 2 bases, with 13 bases sitting between them. Per germline, CDR1 SGHTA and CDR2 FQGNSA. CDR3 region: CASSLGPGDYTDTQYF. The CDR3 DNA follows: TGTGCCAGCAGCTTAGGGCCGGGGGATTACACAGATACGCAGTATTTT.

The V call is TRBV5-1, the J call TRBJ2-1; D is unresolved. CDR1 is SGHRS and CDR2 is YFSETQ in the germline V gene. The CDR3 extends over 11 amino acids. V was cut by 4 bases and J by 10 bases, with 9 bases left in between. The CDR3 coding sequence is TGCGCCAGCAGCCAGGCCAACGAGCAGTTCTTC. Protein sequence: CASSQANEQFF. The full variable domain, its missing parts supplied by reference TRBV5-1 and TRBJ2-1, is KAGVTQTPRYLIKTRGQQVTLSCSPISGHRSVSWYQQTPGQGLQFLFEYFSETQRNKGNFPGRFSGRQFSNSRSEMNVSTLELGDSALYLCASSQANEQFFGPGTRLTVL.

This clone was seen a single time. The chain carries TRBV25-1 and TRBJ2-5, with D perhaps TRBD2 (6 bases). Trimming removed 4 bases at V and 1 base at J, with 16 bases between. Germline loops: CDR1 MGHDK, CDR2 SYGVNS. The length of the CDR3 is 16 residues. The CDR3, as DNA: TGTGCCAGCAGTGCCTTCTCGGGGGAGCGCCAAGAGACCCAGTACTTC. Its protein product is CASSAFSGERQETQYF.

The chain has TRBV4-1 and TRBJ1-1, with 7 positions matching TRBD1. Losses at the gene ends were 0 bases for V and 1 base for J; bases not matched to a gene: 2. Germline-derived CDR1 and CDR2 are MGHRA and YSYEKL. The CDR3 has 15 amino acids. The CDR3 sequence is CASSQEDRPNTEAFF. CDR3 nucleotides: TGCGCCAGCAGCCAAGAGGACAGGCCGAACACTGAAGCTTTCTTT.

This chain connects TRBV11-2 to TRBJ1-1, with D perhaps TRBD1 (6 bases). Per the germline V gene, CDR1 is SGHAT and CDR2 is FQNNGV. The length of the CDR3 is 16 residues. Trimming left V 5 bases short and J 1 base short, with 17 bases between. CDR3 amino acids: CASSMGRGRGNTEAFF. CDR3 DNA: TGTGCCAGCAGCATGGGGCGCGGCAGGGGGAACACTGAAGCTTTCTTT.

This chain uses TRBV30 with TRBJ2-7, with D maybe TRBD2 (6 bases). The germline gives CDR1 GTSNPN, CDR2 SVGIG (reference sequence). The CDR3 covers 11 residues. Trimming took 4 bases from V and 7 from J, leaving 11 bases between them. CDR3 nucleotides: TGTGCCTGGACCGAAAGCGGGGAGCAGTACTTC. It codes for CAWTESGEQYF.

The chain has TRBV30 and TRBJ2-5; the D gene is possibly TRBD1 (5 bases). Between the trimmed V and J ends, which lost 5 bases and 2 bases, there was a span of 12 bases. The CDR3 is made up of 13 amino acids. The germline CDR1 and CDR2 sequences are GTSNPN and SVGIG (reference sequence). CDR3 coding DNA: TGTGCCTGGGCAGGCACAGGACAAGAGACCCAGTACTTC. This gives the protein CAWAGTGQETQYF.

The chain employs TRBV2 and TRBJ2-5; the D gene is possibly TRBD1 (5 bases). Germline-derived CDR1 and CDR2 are SNHLY and FYNNEI. V was pared by 6 bases and J by 4 bases, with 9 bases between. The CDR3 runs 12 residues. Here the CDR3 reads CASRNRRETQYF. The CDR3 bases are TGTGCCAGCAGGAACAGGAGAGAGACCCAGTACTTC.

The CDR3 DNA sequence: TGTGCCAGCAGCTCGGGACACCCTGGGAGCAATCAGCCCCAGCATTTT. This sequence encodes CASSSGHPGSNQPQHF. The V and J genes are TRBV7-8 and TRBJ1-5; the D gene is possibly TRBD1 (6 bases). CDR3 length: 16 residues. The germline CDR1 and CDR2 sequences are SGHVS and FQNEAQ. V shed 4 bases and J shed 1 base, with 14 bases lying between them.

The rearrangement links TRBV9 to TRBJ2-1; D is possibly TRBD2 (5 bases). This CDR3 is 14 amino acids long. Trimming left V 2 bases short and J 5 bases short, with 11 bases between. Germline CDR1 is SGDLS and CDR2 is YYNGEE. The CDR3 loop is CASSVFRRDNEQFF. The CDR3 DNA reads as TGTGCCAGCAGCGTGTTTAGGCGGGACAATGAGCAGTTCTTC.